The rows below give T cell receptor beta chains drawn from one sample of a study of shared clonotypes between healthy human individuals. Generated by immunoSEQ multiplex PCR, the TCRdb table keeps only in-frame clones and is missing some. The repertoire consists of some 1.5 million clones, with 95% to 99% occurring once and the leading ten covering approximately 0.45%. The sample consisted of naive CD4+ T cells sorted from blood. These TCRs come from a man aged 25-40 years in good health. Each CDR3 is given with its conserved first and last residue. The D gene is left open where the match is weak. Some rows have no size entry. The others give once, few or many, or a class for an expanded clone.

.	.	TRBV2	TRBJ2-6	CASKGGGANVLTF	TGTGCCAGCAAGGGAGGCGGGGCCAACGTCCTGACTTTC
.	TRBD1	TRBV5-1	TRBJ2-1	CASSLLVSTGGVEQFF	TGCGCCAGCAGCTTGTTGGTGTCTACAGGGGGCGTTGAGCAGTTCTTC
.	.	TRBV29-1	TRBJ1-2	CSVGEYYGYTF	TGCAGCGTTGGGGAATACTATGGCTACACCTTC
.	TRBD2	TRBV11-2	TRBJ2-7	CASSPGGGLAGVRTYEQYF	TGTGCCAGCAGCCCTGGAGGGGGCCTAGCGGGAGTTCGAACCTACGAGCAGTACTTC
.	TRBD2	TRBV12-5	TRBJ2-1	CASGPATPGLAEYNEQFF	TGTGCTAGTGGCCCGGCCACTCCGGGACTAGCGGAGTACAATGAGCAGTTCTTC
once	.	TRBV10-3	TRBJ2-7	CAISEITGPKYEQYF	TGTGCCATCAGTGAGATTACGGGACCGAAATACGAGCAGTACTTC
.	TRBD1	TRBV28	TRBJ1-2	CASSVSGQRTYTYGYTF	TGTGCCAGCAGTGTTTCGGGACAGAGAACATACACCTATGGCTACACCTTC
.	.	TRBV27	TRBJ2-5	CASSSGSLGETQYF	TGTGCCAGCAGTTCAGGGTCCCTGGGAGAGACCCAGTACTTC
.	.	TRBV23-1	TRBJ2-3	CASSLGDSSTDTQYF	TGCGCCAGCAGTCTGGGGGATTCTAGCACAGATACGCAGTATTTT
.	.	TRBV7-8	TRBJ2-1	CASSTRLSYNEQFF	TGTGCCAGCAGCACCCGGCTCTCCTACAATGAGCAGTTCTTC
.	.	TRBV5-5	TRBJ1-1	CASSSNGGARTEWLEAFF	TGTGCCAGCAGCTCTAATGGGGGAGCCAGGACGGAGTGGCTCGAAGCTTTCTTT
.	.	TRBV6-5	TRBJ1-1	CASSYSRPPEGTEAFF	TGTGCCAGCAGTTACTCTCGCCCACCCGAGGGGACTGAAGCTTTCTTT
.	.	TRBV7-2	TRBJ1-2	CASSSQLGRAFNYGYTF	TGTGCCAGCAGCTCCCAACTGGGGAGGGCCTTTAACTATGGCTACACCTTC
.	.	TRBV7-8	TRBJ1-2	CASSLVGGAYGYTF	TGTGCCAGCAGCTTAGTAGGGGGTGCCTATGGCTACACCTTC
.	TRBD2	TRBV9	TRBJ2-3	CASSVEAGGSDTQYF	TGTGCCAGCAGTGTCGAGGCGGGAGGCTCAGATACGCAGTATTTT
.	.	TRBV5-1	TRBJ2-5	CASSLQGVGETQYF	TGCGCCAGCAGCTTGCAAGGGGTGGGAGAGACCCAGTACTTC
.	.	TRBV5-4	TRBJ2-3	CASSQAPGRVIYF	TGTGCCAGCAGCCAGGCACCTGGCAGGGTAATATATTTT
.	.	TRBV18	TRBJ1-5	CASSPPRPPYQPQHF	TGTGCCAGCTCACCACCGAGGCCGCCCTATCAGCCCCAGCATTTT
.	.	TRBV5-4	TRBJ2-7	CASSIDRSSYEQYF	TGTGCCAGCAGCATTGACAGGAGCTCCTACGAGCAGTACTTC
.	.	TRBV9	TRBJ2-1	CASNYGGSSYNEQFF	TGTGCCAGCAACTACGGGGGTAGCTCCTACAATGAGCAGTTCTTC
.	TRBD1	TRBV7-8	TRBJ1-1	CASSHIDRGRTEAFF	TGTGCCAGCAGCCATATAGACAGGGGAAGAACTGAAGCTTTCTTT
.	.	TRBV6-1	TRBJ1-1	CASIENTGTEAFF	TGTGCCAGCATTGAGAACACGGGCACTGAAGCTTTCTTT
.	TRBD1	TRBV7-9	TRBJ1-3	CASSLPGQGPSSGNTIYF	TGTGCCAGCAGCTTACCGGGACAGGGGCCGAGCTCTGGAAACACCATATATTTT
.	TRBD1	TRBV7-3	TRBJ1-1	CASSFRDRGSNTEAFF	TGTGCCAGCAGCTTCCGGGACAGGGGTTCGAACACTGAAGCTTTCTTT
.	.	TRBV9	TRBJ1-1	CASSVGGLLNTEAFF	TGTGCCAGCAGCGTAGGAGGCCTTTTGAACACTGAAGCTTTCTTT
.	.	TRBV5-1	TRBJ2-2	CASSLVGSGGELFF	TGCGCCAGCAGCTTGGTGGGCTCGGGCGGGGAGCTGTTTTTT
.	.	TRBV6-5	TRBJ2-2	CASGRGFRELFF	TGTGCCAGCGGACGCGGGTTCAGGGAGCTGTTTTTT
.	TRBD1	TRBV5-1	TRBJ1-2	CASSPQGLTGDYLNYGYTF	TGCGCCAGCAGCCCCCAGGGTTTGACAGGGGACTACCTAAACTATGGCTACACCTTC
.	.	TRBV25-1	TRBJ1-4	CASSEWWILFF	TGTGCCAGCAGTGAATGGTGGATACTGTTTTTT
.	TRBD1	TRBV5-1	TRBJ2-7	CASRKDRQLSYEQYF	TGCGCCAGCAGAAAGGACAGGCAGCTTTCCTACGAGCAGTACTTC
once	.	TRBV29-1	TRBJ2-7	CSGGDYEQYF	TGCAGCGGGGGAGACTACGAGCAGTACTTC
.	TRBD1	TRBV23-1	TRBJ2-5	CASSHQDGQGLAETQYF	TGCGCCAGCAGTCACCAGGATGGACAGGGTCTGGCTGAGACCCAGTACTTC
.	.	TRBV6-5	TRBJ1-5	CASRFREYSNQPQHF	TGTGCCAGCAGATTTAGAGAGTATAGCAATCAGCCCCAGCATTTT
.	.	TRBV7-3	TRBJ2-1	CASSFRATWNEQFF	TGTGCCAGCAGCTTCAGGGCTACCTGGAATGAGCAGTTCTTC
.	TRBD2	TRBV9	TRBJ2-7	CASSVDDSGRPEQYF	TGTGCCAGCAGCGTAGACGATAGCGGGAGACCCGAGCAGTACTTC
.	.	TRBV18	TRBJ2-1	CASSTWDPGQFF	TGTGCCAGCTCAACCTGGGACCCGGGGCAGTTCTTC
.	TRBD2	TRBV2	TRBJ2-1	CASSSREGGDEQFF	TGTGCCAGCAGTTCCCGGGAGGGTGGGGATGAGCAGTTCTTC
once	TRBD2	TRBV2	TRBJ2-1	CASSDTSGRAGEQFF	TGTGCCAGCAGTGACACTAGCGGGAGGGCCGGTGAGCAGTTCTTC
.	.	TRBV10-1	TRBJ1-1	CASSDGHRAEAFF	TGCGCCAGCAGTGATGGACACAGGGCTGAAGCTTTCTTT
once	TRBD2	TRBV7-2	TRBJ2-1	CASSSGTYNEQFF	TGTGCCAGCTCTAGCGGGACTTACAATGAGCAGTTCTTC
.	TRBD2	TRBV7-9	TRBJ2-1	CAGRTSGRDYDEQFF	TGTGCCGGACGGACTAGCGGGAGAGATTATGATGAGCAGTTCTTC
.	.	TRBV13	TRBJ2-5	CASSLRSETQYF	TGTGCCAGCAGCTTACGGTCAGAGACCCAGTACTTC
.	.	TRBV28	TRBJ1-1	CASTSGLWNTEAFF	TGTGCCAGCACCTCGGGACTTTGGAACACTGAAGCTTTCTTT
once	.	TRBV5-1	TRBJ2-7	CASSLAIRSGQPTNYEQYF	TGCGCCAGCAGCTTGGCGATCCGTAGTGGACAGCCCACAAACTACGAGCAGTACTTC
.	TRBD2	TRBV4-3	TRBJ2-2	CASSHRTSGTGELFF	TGCGCCAGCAGCCACCGGACTAGCGGCACCGGGGAGCTGTTTTTT
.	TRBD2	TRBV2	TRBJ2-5	CASSGFGLAGVSVRETQYF	TGTGCCAGCAGTGGGTTCGGACTAGCGGGAGTAAGTGTCCGAGAGACCCAGTACTTC
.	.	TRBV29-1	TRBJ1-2	CSGAGTAYGYTF	TGCAGCGGAGCCGGGACGGCATATGGCTACACCTTC
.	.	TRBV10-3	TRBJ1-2	CAISDRQSYGYTF	TGTGCCATCAGTGATCGGCAGAGCTATGGCTACACCTTC
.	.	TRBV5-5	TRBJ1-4	CASSPIGRANEKLFF	TGTGCCAGCAGTCCCATTGGGAGGGCTAATGAAAAACTGTTTTTT
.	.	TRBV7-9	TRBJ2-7	CASSSSGPFYEQYF	TGTGCCAGCAGCTCATCCGGGCCCTTCTACGAGCAGTACTTC
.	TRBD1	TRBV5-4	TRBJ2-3	CASSLYRDRQTDTQYF	TGTGCCAGCAGCCTCTACCGGGACAGACAAACAGATACGCAGTATTTT
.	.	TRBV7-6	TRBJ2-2	CASSLAARKGTGELFF	TGTGCCAGCAGCTTAGCGGCTAGAAAGGGCACCGGGGAGCTGTTTTTT
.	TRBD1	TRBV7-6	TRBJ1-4	CASSLEGTVNEKLFF	TGTGCCAGCAGCTTAGAAGGGACAGTTAATGAAAAACTGTTTTTT
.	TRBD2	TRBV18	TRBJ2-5	CASSSTSGRPETQYF	TGTGCCAGCTCATCGACTAGCGGGAGGCCAGAGACCCAGTACTTC
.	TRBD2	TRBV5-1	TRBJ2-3	CASRTGGPGDTQYF	TGCGCCAGCAGGACGGGAGGGCCTGGGGATACGCAGTATTTT
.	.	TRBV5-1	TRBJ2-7	CASSLLNGRGEQYF	TGCGCCAGCAGCTTGCTGAATGGGAGAGGGGAGCAGTACTTC
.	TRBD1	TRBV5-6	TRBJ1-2	CASSLGQGRANYGYTF	TGTGCCAGCAGCTTGGGACAGGGAAGAGCTAACTATGGCTACACCTTC
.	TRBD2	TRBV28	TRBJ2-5	CASSASGLAGGRETQYF	TGTGCCAGCAGTGCCTCGGGACTAGCGGGAGGGCGGGAGACCCAGTACTTC